Listed here are 3 T cell receptor beta chains from one sample, sequenced in a study of T-cell memory formation after mild COVID-19. From the 5' RACE reads, TCRdb called clonotypes with MiXCR, one entry per CDR3 protein. The data hold around 300,000 distinct CDR3 sequences, with 19% observed a single time. Source material: PBMCs or a T cell subset sorted from them (not recorded which). These receptors originate from a man aged 18 to 35 who had mild COVID-19 (a few samples of this study predate the infection). Cell type and time point are not known.

V and J are TRBV7-2 and TRBJ2-7, with a tentative D call TRBD2 (5 bases). There are 13 residues in the CDR3. The germline V gene has CDR1 SGHTA and CDR2 FQGNSA. Trimming removed 6 bases at V and 2 bases at J, with 11 bases between. The chain's CDR3 is CASSSGIAYEQYV. CDR3 DNA: TGTGCCAGCAGTTCCGGGATCGCCTACGAGCAGTACGTC.

The rearrangement uses TRBV6-6 and TRBJ1-6; D unclear. This CDR3 comprises 14 residues. CDR1 and CDR2 from the germline V gene are MNHNY and SVGAGI (reference sequence). The germline V and J ends were trimmed by 0 bases and 7 bases, with 7 bases remaining between them. DNA for the CDR3: TGTGCCAGCAGTTACTCCGGAATCAATTCACCCCTCCACTTT. As protein: CASSYSGINSPLHF.

This clonotype appeared many times. V and J are TRBV6-5 and TRBJ2-3, with D possibly being TRBD2 (6 bases). There are 15 residues in the CDR3. The V gene lost 8 bases and the J gene lost 0 bases, with 15 bases spanning the gap. CDR1 is MNHEY and CDR2 is SVGAGI in the germline V gene. In DNA, the CDR3 is TGTGCCAGCCGACTAGGGGTGACTAGCACAGATACGCAGTATTTT. It yields the protein CASRLGVTSTDTQYF.